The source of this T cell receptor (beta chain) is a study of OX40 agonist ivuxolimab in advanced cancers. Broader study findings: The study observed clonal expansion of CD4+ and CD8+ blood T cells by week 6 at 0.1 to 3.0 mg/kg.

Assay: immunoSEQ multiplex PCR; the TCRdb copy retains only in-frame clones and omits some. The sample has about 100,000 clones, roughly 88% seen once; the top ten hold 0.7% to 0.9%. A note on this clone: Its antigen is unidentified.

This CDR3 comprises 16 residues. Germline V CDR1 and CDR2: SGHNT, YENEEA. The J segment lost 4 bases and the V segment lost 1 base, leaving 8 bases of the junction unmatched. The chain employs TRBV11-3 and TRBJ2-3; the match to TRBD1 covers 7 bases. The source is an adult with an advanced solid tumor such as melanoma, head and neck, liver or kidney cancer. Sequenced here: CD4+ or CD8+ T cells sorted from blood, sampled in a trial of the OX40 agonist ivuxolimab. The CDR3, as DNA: TGTGCCAGCAGCTTAGGACAGGGCTCGACCCCAGATACGCAGTATTTT. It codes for CASSLGQGSTPDTQYF.